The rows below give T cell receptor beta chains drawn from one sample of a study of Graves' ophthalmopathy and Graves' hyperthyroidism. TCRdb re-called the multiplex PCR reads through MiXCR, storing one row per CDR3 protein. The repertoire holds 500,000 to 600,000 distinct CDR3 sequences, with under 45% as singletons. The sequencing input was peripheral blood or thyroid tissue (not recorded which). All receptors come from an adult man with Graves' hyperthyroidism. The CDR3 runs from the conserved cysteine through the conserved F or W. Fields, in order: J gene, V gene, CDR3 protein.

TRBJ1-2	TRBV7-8	CASSLAGTGSGYTF
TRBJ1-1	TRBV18	CASSPVSDTEAFF
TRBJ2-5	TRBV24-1	CATSDVGGDETQYF
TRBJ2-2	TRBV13	CASSVGGGVTGELFF
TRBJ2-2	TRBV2	CASSVVEGTSGTGELFF
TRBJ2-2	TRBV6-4	CASFGRTGRNTGELFF
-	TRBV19	CASSTLAQGGTQYF
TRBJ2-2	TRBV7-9	CASSGQGPSGELFF
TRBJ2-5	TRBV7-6	CASSSKGLARYQETQYF
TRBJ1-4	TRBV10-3	CASSRNRDPRRTGEKLFF
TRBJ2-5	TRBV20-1	CSLVGAQETQYF
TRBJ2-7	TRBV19	CASSIASGIRYEQYF
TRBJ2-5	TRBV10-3	CAISELGQGAGETQYF
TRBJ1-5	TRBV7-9	CASSLGSGGNQPQHF
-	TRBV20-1	CSAPPEREQTQYF
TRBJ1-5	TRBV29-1	CSASQGGPTGNQPQRF
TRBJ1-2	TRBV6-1	CASSEARSGGYTF
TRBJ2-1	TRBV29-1	CSALSSGRADEQFF
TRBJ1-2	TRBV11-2	CASSLGGGPLNYGYTF
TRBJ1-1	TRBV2	CASGTTGGFTEAFF
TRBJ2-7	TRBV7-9	CASSPSLGQAYEQYF
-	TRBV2	CASSSGLGHNEQFF
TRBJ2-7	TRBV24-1	CATSHNRALYEQYF
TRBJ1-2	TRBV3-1	CASSLTTDYGYTF
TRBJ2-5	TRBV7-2	CASSLVLVGQETQYF
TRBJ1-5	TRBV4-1	CASSPGTGDHQPQHF
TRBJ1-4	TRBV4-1	CASSPQGYEKLFF
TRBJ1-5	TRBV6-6	CASSDDRTHQPQHF
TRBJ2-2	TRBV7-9	CASSSKDRGDTGELFF
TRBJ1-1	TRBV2	CASSGSGTRNTEAFF
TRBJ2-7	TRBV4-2	CASSPYPGLAGVYEQYF
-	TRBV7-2	CASSTGQGAGTDTQYF
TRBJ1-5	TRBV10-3	CAISQQGQGLDQPQHF
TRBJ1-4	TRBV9	CASSFQDRVNEKLFF
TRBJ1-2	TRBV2	CASSSIQGGVANYGYTF
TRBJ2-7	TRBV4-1	CASSQEGGAYEQYF
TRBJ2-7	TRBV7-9	CASSFRDSSSYEQYF
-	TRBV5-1	CASTSDRGDTQYF
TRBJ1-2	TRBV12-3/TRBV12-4	CASLRTGNYGYTF
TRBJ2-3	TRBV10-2	CASSLGLFGDTQYF
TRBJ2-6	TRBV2	CASTSGTAGANVLTF
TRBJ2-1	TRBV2	CASSPGQRINEQFF
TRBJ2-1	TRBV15	CATSRVAGLVNEQFF
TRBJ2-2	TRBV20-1	CSARERLADSLGGELFF
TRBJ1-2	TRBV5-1	CASSRGLGEVTGYTF
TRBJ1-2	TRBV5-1	CASTPAGQGTLYGYTF
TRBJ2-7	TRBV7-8	CASSLVSVGGLFYEQYF
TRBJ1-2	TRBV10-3	CAISDEKGYTF
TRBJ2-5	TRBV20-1	CSANREWGETQYF
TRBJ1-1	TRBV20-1	CSAKEEGGNTEAFF
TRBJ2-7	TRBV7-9	CASSPRGGQTYEQYF
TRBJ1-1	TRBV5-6	CASSPGQAVWYTEAFF
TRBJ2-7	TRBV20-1	CSATGVLTYEQYF
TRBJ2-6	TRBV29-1	CSVYPGQGSSGANVLTF
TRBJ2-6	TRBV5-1	CASSSRDRSSGANVLTF
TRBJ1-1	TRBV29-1	CSVRGTGRAEAFF
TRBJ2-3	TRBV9	CASSVGVRGWDTQYF
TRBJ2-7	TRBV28	CASIRGGGYYEQYF
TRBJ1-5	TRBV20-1	CSAGTGQVFQPQHF